This is a list of T cell receptor beta chains from one sample in a study of T-cell reconstitution after alpha-beta-depleted transplantation in children. Each CDR3 protein is one row after TCRdb ran MiXCR on the PCR reads. The sample holds fewer than 500,000 distinct CDR3 sequences, 43% seen once. This sample comprised PBMCs, obtained before TCRalphabeta/CD19-depleted stem cell transplant. These receptors were taken from a girl aged 2-10 years with aplastic anemia, due to receive a stem cell transplant. The CDR3 runs from the conserved cysteine through the conserved F or W. The D gene is left open where the match is weak. Clone sizes are given selectively: once, few, many, or a class where the clone is expanded.

v_gene: TRBV20-1; len: 14; abundance: many; d_gene: .; j_gene: TRBJ2-1; CDR3nt: TGCAGTGCTAGGGGGGGGACAGTGTACAATGAGCAGTTCTTC; CDR3aa: CSARGGTVYNEQFF
v_gene: TRBV20-1; len: 12; abundance: .; d_gene: .; j_gene: TRBJ2-3; CDR3nt: TGCAGTGCGAGGCAGGGGGGAGATACGCAGTATTTT; CDR3aa: CSARQGGDTQYF
v_gene: TRBV28; len: 16; abundance: .; d_gene: .; j_gene: TRBJ2-5; CDR3nt: TGTGCCAGCAGTTTTGACTATGGGTCTTTGGAAGAGACCCAGTACTTC; CDR3aa: CASSFDYGSLEETQYF
v_gene: TRBV12-3/TRBV12-4; len: 18; abundance: many; d_gene: TRBD2; j_gene: TRBJ2-3; CDR3nt: TGTGCCAGCAGTCTATCAGCGTCCCCAGCGGGGGGCACAGATACGCAGTATTTT; CDR3aa: CASSLSASPAGGTDTQYF
v_gene: TRBV5-1; len: 18; abundance: few; d_gene: TRBD2; j_gene: TRBJ2-1; CDR3nt: TGCGCCAGCAGCTTGGGCCCCCTGAGGGCGGGGGGCTACAATGAGCAGTTCTTC; CDR3aa: CASSLGPLRAGGYNEQFF
v_gene: TRBV5-1; len: 16; abundance: many; d_gene: TRBD2; j_gene: TRBJ2-1; CDR3nt: TGCGCCAGCAGCTTGGCCGTACAAGCGGGAGTGGATGAGCAGTTCTTC; CDR3aa: CASSLAVQAGVDEQFF
v_gene: TRBV7-8; len: 19; abundance: .; d_gene: TRBD2; j_gene: TRBJ2-4; CDR3nt: TGTGCCAGCACGCTCGGAGGGACTAGCGGATCTCTAGCCAAAAACATTCAGTACTTC; CDR3aa: CASTLGGTSGSLAKNIQYF
v_gene: TRBV20-1; len: 13; abundance: .; d_gene: .; j_gene: TRBJ2-1; CDR3nt: TGCAGTGCTAGAGATCGGATAGGGAATGAGCAGTTCTTC; CDR3aa: CSARDRIGNEQFF
v_gene: TRBV7-3; len: 15; abundance: .; d_gene: TRBD2; j_gene: TRBJ2-1; CDR3nt: TGTGCCAGCAGCCGAGGAGCGGGATCCTACAATGAGCAGTTCTTC; CDR3aa: CASSRGAGSYNEQFF
v_gene: TRBV5-1; len: 17; abundance: .; d_gene: TRBD2; j_gene: TRBJ2-3; CDR3nt: TGCGCCAGCAGCTTGGCAGTACGAGCGGGGGGCACAGATACGCAGTATTTT; CDR3aa: CASSLAVRAGGTDTQYF
v_gene: TRBV9; len: 15; abundance: once; d_gene: TRBD1; j_gene: TRBJ2-3; CDR3nt: TGTGCCAGCAGCCTCCGGACAGGGGAGGCAGATACGCAGTATTTT; CDR3aa: CASSLRTGEADTQYF
v_gene: TRBV20-1; len: 17; abundance: .; d_gene: .; j_gene: TRBJ2-3; CDR3nt: TGCAGTGCTCATCTGGGGGGAACGGGACTCGAGGGAGATACGCAGTATTTT; CDR3aa: CSAHLGGTGLEGDTQYF
v_gene: TRBV18; len: 14; abundance: .; d_gene: TRBD2; j_gene: TRBJ2-7; CDR3nt: TGTGCCAGCTCACCCGGGACTAGTCGGTACGAGCAGTACTTC; CDR3aa: CASSPGTSRYEQYF
v_gene: TRBV11-3; len: 14; abundance: few; d_gene: .; j_gene: TRBJ2-1; CDR3nt: TGTGCCAGCAGCTTAGATTTCGGGGCTGTCGACCAGTTCTTC; CDR3aa: CASSLDFGAVDQFF
v_gene: TRBV29-1; len: 14; abundance: many; d_gene: TRBD1; j_gene: TRBJ1-2; CDR3nt: TGCAGCGTTGATGGGGGACAGGTGGGCTATGGCTACACCTTC; CDR3aa: CSVDGGQVGYGYTF
v_gene: TRBV20-1; len: 14; abundance: .; d_gene: TRBD1; j_gene: TRBJ2-4; CDR3nt: TGCAGTGCTAGAGAGACAGGGGGCCGAAACATTCAGTACTTC; CDR3aa: CSARETGGRNIQYF
v_gene: TRBV20-1; len: 15; abundance: few; d_gene: .; j_gene: TRBJ2-1; CDR3nt: TGCAGTGCTAGCGAGCCAGGACCCTCCTACAATGAGCAGTTCTTC; CDR3aa: CSASEPGPSYNEQFF
v_gene: TRBV3-1; len: 14; abundance: .; d_gene: TRBD2; j_gene: TRBJ2-1; CDR3nt: TGTGCCAGCAGCCCACTAGCGGGGGTGGGTGAGCAGTTCTTC; CDR3aa: CASSPLAGVGEQFF
v_gene: TRBV20-1; len: 16; abundance: .; d_gene: TRBD2; j_gene: TRBJ2-3; CDR3nt: TGCAGTGCTGCTTGGGGGACTAGCGGGAGAGGGAATACGCAGTATTTT; CDR3aa: CSAAWGTSGRGNTQYF
v_gene: TRBV20-1; len: 14; abundance: .; d_gene: .; j_gene: TRBJ2-7; CDR3nt: TGCAGGGAGGGAAATCCGAGGAGCTCCTACGAGCAGTACTTC; CDR3aa: CREGNPRSSYEQYF
v_gene: TRBV11-3; len: 13; abundance: once; d_gene: .; j_gene: TRBJ2-7; CDR3nt: TGTGCCAGCAGCCCCTACGGAAAGGACGAGCAGTACTTC; CDR3aa: CASSPYGKDEQYF
v_gene: TRBV20-1; len: 17; abundance: once; d_gene: .; j_gene: TRBJ2-3; CDR3nt: TGCAGTGCTCAAAGCCGGGGTCAGCAGGGAATCACAGATACGCAGTATTTT; CDR3aa: CSAQSRGQQGITDTQYF
v_gene: TRBV18; len: 16; abundance: .; d_gene: .; j_gene: TRBJ2-1; CDR3nt: TGTGCCAGCTCACCAGATCAGGGGGGTGGTGGTGATGAGCAGTTCTTC; CDR3aa: CASSPDQGGGGDEQFF
v_gene: TRBV5-1; len: 15; abundance: .; d_gene: .; j_gene: TRBJ2-7; CDR3nt: TGCGCCAGCAGCCGCGGACAGAATCCACTAGGCGAGCAGTACTTC; CDR3aa: CASSRGQNPLGEQYF
v_gene: TRBV4-2; len: 16; abundance: .; d_gene: TRBD1; j_gene: TRBJ2-3; CDR3nt: TGTGCCAGCAGCCGCTCGCAGGGGGCTCTCACAGATACGCAGTATTTT; CDR3aa: CASSRSQGALTDTQYF
v_gene: TRBV5-1; len: 16; abundance: .; d_gene: .; j_gene: TRBJ2-3; CDR3nt: TGCGCCAGCAGCTTGGCGTCCGGCGGAGGCACAGATACGCAGTATTTT; CDR3aa: CASSLASGGGTDTQYF
v_gene: TRBV11-2; len: 21; abundance: .; d_gene: TRBD2; j_gene: TRBJ2-3; CDR3nt: TGTGCCAGCAGCCCCCGCCTCCTGACTAGCGGGGGGCTCGGGTTCGGAGATACGCAGTATTTT; CDR3aa: CASSPRLLTSGGLGFGDTQYF
v_gene: TRBV29-1; len: 15; abundance: .; d_gene: .; j_gene: TRBJ2-5; CDR3nt: TGCAGCGTAATCAGGGAGGACAGGCCCCAAGAGACCCAGTACTTC; CDR3aa: CSVIREDRPQETQYF
v_gene: TRBV3-1; len: 16; abundance: few; d_gene: .; j_gene: TRBJ2-3; CDR3nt: TGTGCCAGCAGCCAGGGGACTTATCATAGCACAGATACGCAGTATTTT; CDR3aa: CASSQGTYHSTDTQYF
v_gene: TRBV9; len: 18; abundance: .; d_gene: TRBD2; j_gene: TRBJ2-7; CDR3nt: TGTGCCAGCAGCGTAGCTAGCGGGGGGCTAACCCCATCCCACGAGCAGTACTTC; CDR3aa: CASSVASGGLTPSHEQYF
v_gene: TRBV10-3; len: 13; abundance: .; d_gene: TRBD1; j_gene: TRBJ2-7; CDR3nt: TGTGCCATCGAGGGGACAGGGGGGGACGAGCAGTACTTC; CDR3aa: CAIEGTGGDEQYF
v_gene: TRBV5-1; len: 18; abundance: many; d_gene: .; j_gene: TRBJ2-2; CDR3nt: TGCGCCAGCAGCTTGGCGGCTGATTGGGGGGCGAACACCGGGGAGCTGTTTTTT; CDR3aa: CASSLAADWGANTGELFF
v_gene: TRBV12-3/TRBV12-4; len: 16; abundance: few; d_gene: .; j_gene: TRBJ1-3; CDR3nt: TGTGCCAGCAGTTTTCGTCCAGGGGTCTCTGGAAACACCATATATTTT; CDR3aa: CASSFRPGVSGNTIYF
v_gene: TRBV7-3; len: 15; abundance: .; d_gene: TRBD2; j_gene: TRBJ2-5; CDR3nt: TGTGCCAGCAGCTCGGGACTAGCGGGACAAGAGACCCAGTACTTC; CDR3aa: CASSSGLAGQETQYF
v_gene: TRBV20-1; len: 15; abundance: .; d_gene: TRBD2; j_gene: TRBJ2-3; CDR3nt: TGCGGTGCCCTCATAGCGGGAGGGCCGACAGATACGCAGTATTTT; CDR3aa: CGALIAGGPTDTQYF
v_gene: TRBV5-1; len: 14; abundance: .; d_gene: .; j_gene: TRBJ2-7; CDR3nt: TGCGCCAGCAGCGCCCGGGACGGTGTAGACGAGCAGTACTTC; CDR3aa: CASSARDGVDEQYF
v_gene: TRBV15; len: 17; abundance: many; d_gene: .; j_gene: TRBJ1-2; CDR3nt: TGTGCCACCAGCACGCGATACCAAACAGGAGATAACTATGGCTACACCTTC; CDR3aa: CATSTRYQTGDNYGYTF
v_gene: TRBV20-1; len: 14; abundance: few; d_gene: .; j_gene: TRBJ2-7; CDR3nt: TGCAGTGCTAGAGATTTTGGAGGAGCCTACGAGCAGTACTTC; CDR3aa: CSARDFGGAYEQYF
v_gene: TRBV29-1; len: 13; abundance: .; d_gene: .; j_gene: TRBJ2-1; CDR3nt: TGCAGCGTTGAGTGGCAGGCCTACAATGAGCAGTTCTTC; CDR3aa: CSVEWQAYNEQFF
v_gene: TRBV6-5; len: 14; abundance: .; d_gene: TRBD1; j_gene: TRBJ2-5; CDR3nt: TGTGCCAGCAGCTACTCGACAGGTCAGGGGGCCCAGTACTTC; CDR3aa: CASSYSTGQGAQYF
v_gene: TRBV28; len: 13; abundance: many; d_gene: .; j_gene: TRBJ2-5; CDR3nt: TGTGCCAGCAGTTTCGCCGGGCAAGAGACCCAGTACTTC; CDR3aa: CASSFAGQETQYF
v_gene: TRBV20-1; len: 11; abundance: .; d_gene: .; j_gene: TRBJ2-1; CDR3nt: TGCAGTGCTAGATCCTACAATGAGCAGTTCTTC; CDR3aa: CSARSYNEQFF
v_gene: TRBV19; len: 16; abundance: .; d_gene: TRBD2; j_gene: TRBJ2-7; CDR3nt: TGTGCCAGTAGTCCTAGCGGGAGGCCCCTCCCCTACGAGCAGTACTTC; CDR3aa: CASSPSGRPLPYEQYF
v_gene: TRBV19; len: 14; abundance: few; d_gene: .; j_gene: TRBJ1-5; CDR3nt: TGTGCCAGTCACAAGGGCCCGAACCTACGGCCCCAGCATTTT; CDR3aa: CASHKGPNLRPQHF
v_gene: TRBV28; len: 15; abundance: .; d_gene: TRBD2; j_gene: TRBJ2-3; CDR3nt: TGTGCCAGCAGTTTTACGGGAGGGCCCTGGGATACGCAGTATTTT; CDR3aa: CASSFTGGPWDTQYF
v_gene: TRBV2; len: 10; abundance: .; d_gene: TRBD1; j_gene: TRBJ2-7; CDR3nt: TGTGCCAGCACAGGGGGCGAGCAGTACTTC; CDR3aa: CASTGGEQYF
v_gene: TRBV24-1; len: 13; abundance: .; d_gene: .; j_gene: TRBJ2-3; CDR3nt: TGTGCCACCGCCTTGGGGGCCTCAGATACGCAGTATTTT; CDR3aa: CATALGASDTQYF
v_gene: TRBV7-2; len: 15; abundance: many; d_gene: TRBD2; j_gene: TRBJ2-5; CDR3nt: TGTGCCAGCAGCTTAGGGGGACTAGCTGAGGAGACCCAGTACTTC; CDR3aa: CASSLGGLAEETQYF
v_gene: TRBV7-8; len: 15; abundance: .; d_gene: .; j_gene: TRBJ2-7; CDR3nt: TGTGCCAGCAGCTTCGCCGGGACTGCCTCCTACGAGCAGTACTTC; CDR3aa: CASSFAGTASYEQYF
v_gene: TRBV5-1; len: 15; abundance: .; d_gene: TRBD1; j_gene: TRBJ1-2; CDR3nt: TGCGCCAGCAGCTTGGTCGGGGACAGGATCTATGGCTACACCTTC; CDR3aa: CASSLVGDRIYGYTF
v_gene: TRBV7-9; len: 16; abundance: few; d_gene: TRBD2; j_gene: TRBJ2-3; CDR3nt: TGTGCCAGCAGCTGGCTAGCGGGGGCTGGCACAGATACGCAGTATTTT; CDR3aa: CASSWLAGAGTDTQYF
v_gene: TRBV19; len: 13; abundance: many; d_gene: .; j_gene: TRBJ2-1; CDR3nt: TGTGCCAGTAGTTCGATCCAGGGGGGTGAGCAGTTCTTC; CDR3aa: CASSSIQGGEQFF
v_gene: TRBV6-5; len: 17; abundance: many; d_gene: TRBD2; j_gene: TRBJ2-1; CDR3nt: TGTGCCAGCAGTTACTCCACCGGACTAGCGGGAGGTAATGAGCAGTTCTTC; CDR3aa: CASSYSTGLAGGNEQFF
v_gene: TRBV12-3/TRBV12-4; len: 14; abundance: many; d_gene: .; j_gene: TRBJ2-2; CDR3nt: TGTGCCAGCCGGCGACTATCGAACACCGGGGAGCTGTTTTTT; CDR3aa: CASRRLSNTGELFF
v_gene: TRBV5-1; len: 15; abundance: .; d_gene: TRBD1; j_gene: TRBJ2-7; CDR3nt: TGCGCCAGCAGCTTGATGGGACAGGGGGCCTACGAGCAGTACTTC; CDR3aa: CASSLMGQGAYEQYF